The 32 T cell receptor beta chains below come from one sample, sequenced in a study of T cell responses to AZD1222 COVID-19 vaccine. This table comes from immunoSEQ multiplex PCR, and its TCRdb copy is limited to in-frame clones, with some not included. The sample records tens of thousands of clones, about 92% being singletons. Sequenced material: peripheral blood, taken 28 days after the second AZD1222 dose. The receptors were gathered from an adult who received the AZD1222 COVID-19 vaccine.

The chain has TRBV19 and TRBJ2-2; 13 bases agree with TRBD2. With 4 bases clipped from V and 5 bases from J, the junction kept 7 bases outside the gene matches. The CDR3 loop spans 17 amino acids. Germline-derived CDR1 and CDR2 are LNHDA and SQIVND (reference sequence). The CDR3 DNA reads TGTGCCAGTAGTAGCCGAGGACTAGCGGGAGTTACCGGGGAGCTGTTTTTT. Translating it yields CASSSRGLAGVTGELFF.

V and J are TRBV19 and TRBJ1-2; the D gene is possibly TRBD1 (5 bases). The V gene lost 4 bases and the J gene lost 4 bases, with 13 bases spanning the gap. Per germline, CDR1 LNHDA and CDR2 SQIVND (reference sequence). This CDR3 has 14 residues. The CDR3 protein is CASSTQGDRYGYTF. As DNA, the CDR3 is TGTGCCAGTAGTACGCAAGGGGACCGCTATGGCTACACCTTC.

This chain joins TRBV4-3 and TRBJ2-1; 11 nucleotides agree with TRBD2. The CDR3 loop spans 16 amino acids. The junction had 10 bases not matched to a gene; V was cut back by 4 bases and J by 8 bases. Germline lookup yields CDR1 LGHNA and CDR2 YSLEER. The CDR3 is CASSRRASGRNDEQFF. CDR3 sequence (DNA): TGCGCCAGCAGCCGCAGGGCTAGCGGGAGGAACGATGAGCAGTTCTTC.

The CDR3 coding sequence is TGTGCCAGCAGCGTGACAGGGGTCGGGAATCAGCCCCAGCATTTT. Translation: CASSVTGVGNQPQHF. The genes are TRBV6-5 and TRBJ1-5; TRBD1 matches at 8 bases. V dropped 6 bases and J dropped 4; count of bases not matched to a gene: 8. This CDR3 is 15 amino acids long. CDR1 is MNHEY and CDR2 is SVGAGI in the germline V gene.

This chain connects TRBV7-2 to TRBJ1-5; no reliable D call. The CDR3 spans 12 residues. Germline V gene sequence: CDR1 SGHTA, CDR2 FQGNSA. V was shortened by 5 bases and J by 0 bases, with 2 bases between the two germline ends. The CDR3 reads CASSNSNQPQHF. The CDR3 region has the DNA TGTGCCAGCAGCAATAGCAATCAGCCCCAGCATTTT.

V is TRBV5-1 and J is TRBJ1-5; D unresolved. Per germline, CDR1 SGHRS and CDR2 YFSETQ. The CDR3 is 14 residues long. V lost 0 bases, J lost 4 bases, and 8 bases lay in between. The CDR3 DNA sequence: TGCGCCAGCAGCTTGGCCTTGGGGAATCAGCCCCAGCATTTT. This encodes CASSLALGNQPQHF.

The chain is built from TRBV5-6 and TRBJ2-3, with a possible D match to TRBD1 (6 bases). Germline CDR1 is SGHDT and CDR2 is YYEEEE. Trimming took 4 bases from V and 6 from J, leaving 15 bases between them. This CDR3 is 14 amino acids long. This chain's CDR3 is CASSLGGQGDTQYF. The CDR3, as DNA: TGTGCCAGCAGCCTAGGGGGTCAGGGGGATACGCAGTATTTT.

This clone was detected only once. This chain's CDR3 is CASSPHYLDKGQETQYF. The CDR3 DNA follows: TGTGCCAGCAGTCCCCACTACTTGGACAAGGGCCAAGAGACCCAGTACTTC. The chain is built from TRBV6-2 or TRBV6-3 and TRBJ2-5, with a weak D call TRBD1 (5 bases). Trimming shortened V by 5 bases and J by 1 base, and 20 bases separated the two germline ends. Germline assignment: CDR1 MNHEY and CDR2 SVGEGT. CDR3 length: 17 amino acids.

The chain uses TRBV19 and TRBJ1-2; D is possibly TRBD1 (5 bases). Germline CDR1 reads LNHDA; CDR2 reads SQIVND (reference sequence). Trimming shortened V by 8 bases and J by 4 bases, and 23 bases separated the two germline ends. This CDR3 region has 16 residues. This CDR3 reads CASSRAGRNGGYGYTF. The CDR3 DNA reads TGTGCCAGTTCGAGGGCAGGGCGGAACGGAGGCTATGGCTACACCTTC. Combining the CDR3 with reference TRBV19 and TRBJ1-2 gives the whole variable domain DGGITQSPKYLFRKEGQNVTLSCEQNLNHDAMYWYRQDPGQGLRLIYYSQIVNDFQKGDIAEGYSVSREKKESFPLTVTSAQKNPTAFYLCASSRAGRNGGYGYTFGSGTRLTVV.

This chain links TRBV5-4 with TRBJ1-3; D uncertain. The CDR3 covers 13 residues. Per germline, CDR1 SGHNT and CDR2 YYREEE (reference sequence). The V gene lost 5 bases and the J gene lost 2 bases, with 8 bases spanning the gap. CDR3 nucleotides: TGTGCCAGCAGTTACGGTGCTGGAAACACCATATATTTT. Translation gives CASSYGAGNTIYF.

V gene TRBV7-3 combines with J gene TRBJ2-5, with D tentatively TRBD1 (5 bases). Germline V gene lookup returns CDR1 SGHTA and CDR2 FQGTGA. V lost 5 bases and J 4 bases, leaving 14 bases between the germline ends. CDR3 length equals 14 residues. The CDR3 loop reads CASSPQWGSETQYF. In nucleotides, the CDR3 is TGTGCCAGCAGCCCGCAGTGGGGCTCAGAGACCCAGTACTTC.

V is TRBV27 and J is TRBJ2-3; TRBD2 aligns across 8 bases. Trimming took 4 bases from V and 4 from J; bases not matched to a gene: 7. Germline CDR1 and CDR2: MNHEY and SMNVEV (reference sequence). This CDR3 spans 15 amino acids. CDR3 sequence (DNA): TGTGCCAGCAGTTACGGGACTAGTATCGCAGATACGCAGTATTTT. Translated, it gives CASSYGTSIADTQYF.

This chain joins TRBV10-3 and TRBJ2-2; perhaps TRBD2 as D (6 bases). The germline V gene has CDR1 ENHRY and CDR2 SYGVKD. The CDR3 length is 14 residues. Between the trimmed V and J ends, which lost 11 bases and 2 bases, there was a span of 15 bases. CDR3 DNA: TGTGCCCTACGGGACGGGGGAAACACCGGGGAGCTGTTTTTT. This codes for CALRDGGNTGELFF.

The gene calls are TRBV3-1 (or the pseudogene TRBV3-2) and TRBJ2-1; 11 bases agree with TRBD2. The CDR3 runs to 15 residues. With V trimmed by 6 bases and J by 5 bases, 6 bases remained unmatched. Germline V gives CDR1 LGHDT, CDR2 YNNKEL (reference sequence). Here the CDR3 reads CASRPSGLADNEQFF. In DNA form, the CDR3 reads TGTGCCAGCAGGCCCTCGGGACTAGCGGACAATGAGCAGTTCTTC.

The chain uses TRBV3-1 (or the pseudogene TRBV3-2) and TRBJ1-2; D gene unclear. V was cut by 1 base and J by 6 bases, with 12 bases left in between. CDR3 length equals 14 residues. Germline lookup yields CDR1 LGHDT and CDR2 YNNKEL (reference sequence). DNA for the CDR3: TGTGCCAGCAGCCAAGGAAATATGAGGGATGGCTACACCTTC. Protein sequence: CASSQGNMRDGYTF.

The CDR3 spells CASSLRGLAGFSPLREQYF. The CDR3 DNA reads as TGTGCCAGCAGCTTGAGGGGACTAGCGGGATTCTCCCCCCTTCGCGAGCAGTACTTC. The chain is built from TRBV7-2 and TRBJ2-7, with 13 positions matching TRBD2. Germline CDR1 and CDR2: SGHTA and FQGNSA. The V gene end was trimmed by 3 bases and the J gene end by 6 bases; junction bases not matched to a gene: 17. There are 19 residues in the CDR3.

This chain connects TRBV6-5 to TRBJ1-2; TRBD1 agrees at 8 bases. CDR3 length: 14 amino acids. After removal of 2 bases from V and 4 bases from J, the junction contained 3 bases not matched to a gene. CDR1 and CDR2 (germline): MNHEY, SVGAGI. The CDR3 region has the DNA TGTGCCAGCAGTTACGCGACAGGGGCCTATGGCTACACCTTC. This codes for CASSYATGAYGYTF.

This chain uses TRBV7-2 with TRBJ2-7; 11 bases are a match to TRBD2. The CDR3 totals 15 residues. Trimming cost V 4 bases and J 5 bases; bases outside gene matches: 7. Germline-derived CDR1 and CDR2 are SGHTA and FQGNSA. The CDR3 protein is CASSSNTSGSHEQYF. For the CDR3, the DNA is TGTGCCAGCAGCTCAAATACTAGCGGGAGTCACGAGCAGTACTTC.

The V gene is TRBV18, the J gene TRBJ2-1, with TRBD2 matching 10 bases. Unmatched junction bases numbered 9, after V lost 0 bases and J lost 7 bases. This CDR3 region has 17 residues. Germline CDR1 and CDR2: KGHSH and LQKENI. The DNA of the CDR3 is TGTGCCAGCTCACCACCACCTCTGGCTAGCGGGAGAAATGAGCAGTTCTTC. Its protein is CASSPPPLASGRNEQFF. The variable domain in full, completed from reference TRBV18 and TRBJ2-1, reads NAGVMQNPRHLVRRRGQEARLRCSPMKGHSHVYWYRQLPEEGLKFMVYLQKENIIDESGMPKERFSAEFPKEGPSILRIQQVVRGDSAAYFCASSPPPLASGRNEQFFGPGTRLTVL.

The CDR3 DNA reads as TGCAGTGCTAGTTTAGGGCTAGCGGGAGGAAGAGACATTCAGTACTTC. Protein product: CSASLGLAGGRDIQYF. The rearrangement links TRBV20-1 to TRBJ2-4; 11 nucleotides match TRBD2. The junction had 12 bases not matched to a gene; V was cut back by 3 bases and J by 8 bases. CDR1 is DFQATT and CDR2 is SNEGSKA in the germline V gene (reference sequence). The CDR3 loop spans 16 amino acids.

The chain uses TRBV25-1 and TRBJ1-4; tentative D call: TRBD1 (5 bases). CDR1 is MGHDK and CDR2 is SYGVNS in the germline V gene. The V end was cut by 1 base, the J end by 5 bases, with 8 bases between. This CDR3 has 14 residues. Written as DNA, the CDR3 is TGTGCCAGCAGTGAATTTCGGGGGAATGAAAAACTGTTTTTT. Translating it yields CASSEFRGNEKLFF. Full variable domain (rest looked up from reference TRBV25-1 and TRBJ1-4): EADIYQTPRYLVIGTGKKITLECSQTMGHDKMYWYQQDPGMELHLIHYSYGVNSTEKGDLSSESTVSRIRTEHFPLTLESARPSHTSQYLCASSEFRGNEKLFFGSGTQLSVL.

This rearrangement joins TRBV7-9 to TRBJ2-1; a possible D gene is TRBD1 (5 bases). Looked up from germline, CDR1 is SEHNR and CDR2 is FQNEAQ (reference sequence). The length of the CDR3 is 14 residues. V lost 3 bases, J lost 7 bases, and 13 bases lay in between. The CDR3 protein is CASSFVDGANEQFF. The CDR3 DNA sequence: TGTGCCAGCAGCTTCGTAGATGGGGCAAATGAGCAGTTCTTC.

The V call is TRBV28, the J call TRBJ1-2; the match to TRBD1 covers 8 bases. Germline V gene lookup returns CDR1 MDHEN and CDR2 SYDVKM. This CDR3 contains 15 residues. V shed 6 bases, J shed 10 bases, and the junction held 16 bases outside the gene matches. The CDR3 reads CASRRPDRVGWDYTF. CDR3 DNA: TGTGCCAGCAGAAGACCGGACAGGGTAGGATGGGACTACACCTTC.

The V call is TRBV9, the J call TRBJ1-3; D is uncertain. The ends were cut back, 4 bases at V and 5 bases at J, with 22 bases in the middle. The CDR3 contains 17 residues. CDR1 and CDR2 (germline): SGDLS, YYNGEE. DNA of the CDR3: TGTGCCAGCAGCCCGAGGCCCAGACCGGATCGTAGAAACACCATATATTTT. Translation gives CASSPRPRPDRRNTIYF.

The gene calls are TRBV11-1 and TRBJ1-2; D is perhaps TRBD1 (5 bases). With 1 base removed from V and 0 bases from J, the gap between germline ends came to 9 bases. This CDR3 contains 15 residues. Germline assignment: CDR1 SGHAT and CDR2 FQDESV (reference sequence). CDR3 in amino acids: CASSLVTGANYGYTF. The DNA of the CDR3 is TGTGCCAGCAGCTTAGTGACGGGGGCTAACTATGGCTACACCTTC.

The gene calls are TRBV3-1 (or the pseudogene TRBV3-2) and TRBJ2-5; D gene ambiguous. The CDR3 is 14 amino acids. V lost 6 bases to trimming and J lost 4 bases, with 15 bases between them. Looked up from germline, CDR1 is LGHDT and CDR2 is YNNKEL (reference sequence). The CDR3 sequence: CASSPRVLGETQYF. As DNA, the CDR3 is TGTGCCAGCAGTCCCCGGGTCCTGGGAGAGACCCAGTACTTC.

CDR3 sequence (DNA): TGTGCCAGCAGCGCACGGACAGGGTCGGGCACAGATACGCAGTATTTT. Translating it yields CASSARTGSGTDTQYF. The chain employs TRBV11-1 and TRBJ2-3; 8 nucleotides agree with TRBD1. Germline loops: CDR1 SGHAT, CDR2 FQDESV (reference sequence). The CDR3 runs 16 residues. Losses at the gene ends were 5 bases for V and 1 base for J; bases not matched to a gene: 8.

This rearrangement joins TRBV5-4 to TRBJ2-6; TRBD2 matches 13 bases. The CDR3 consists of 17 residues. Germline V gene lookup returns CDR1 SGHNT and CDR2 YYREEE (reference sequence). The ends lost 7 bases at V and 4 bases at J; junction bases unmatched: 8. The CDR3: CASGGLAGESGANVLTF. The CDR3 DNA reads TGTGCCAGCGGCGGACTAGCGGGAGAATCCGGGGCCAACGTCCTGACTTTC.

J is TRBJ1-1 and V is TRBV6-5; D perhaps matches TRBD1 (6 bases). The CDR3 totals 14 residues. The ends were cut back, 5 bases at V and 3 bases at J, with 13 bases in the middle. Germline lookup yields CDR1 MNHEY and CDR2 SVGAGI. The CDR3 loop is CASSPTGADTEAFF. The CDR3, as DNA: TGTGCCAGCAGTCCCACGGGGGCGGACACTGAAGCTTTCTTT.

This clone has just a few counts. V is TRBV7-2 and J is TRBJ2-2, with 7 bases matching TRBD1. The CDR3 has 16 amino acids. CDR1 and CDR2 (germline): SGHTA, FQGNSA. V lost 3 bases to trimming and J lost 1 base; unmatched junction nucleotides: 5. The CDR3 DNA is TGTGCCAGCAGCTTCACGGGACAGCTGAACACCGGGGAGCTGTTTTTT. Its protein product is CASSFTGQLNTGELFF.

This chain uses TRBV7-3 with TRBJ2-7; D possibly corresponds to TRBD1 (5 bases). The ends were cut back, 2 bases at V and 6 bases at J, with 11 bases in the middle. CDR3 length equals 13 residues. Germline V gene data show CDR1 as SGHTA and CDR2 as FQGTGA. CDR3 sequence (DNA): TGTGCCAGCAGCTTACAGGGCGGTAGCGAGCAGTACTTC. Its protein product is CASSLQGGSEQYF.

V is TRBV9 and J is TRBJ1-2, with D tentatively TRBD1 (5 bases). Germline V gene lookup returns CDR1 SGDLS and CDR2 YYNGEE. The CDR3 contains 13 residues. The ends were cut back, 3 bases at V and 4 bases at J, with 10 bases in the middle. The CDR3 region has the DNA TGTGCCAGCAGCGCCACAGGTCCCTATGGCTACACCTTC. This gives the protein CASSATGPYGYTF.